The rows below give T cell receptor beta chains drawn from one sample of a study of T-cell reconstitution after alpha-beta-depleted transplantation in children. TCRdb re-analysed the PCR reads in MiXCR, keeping a single row per CDR3 protein. The data hold about 340,000 distinct CDR3 sequences, with roughly 13% observed a single time. The sample consisted of PBMCs, taken from the stem cell graft. These receptors were collected from a human donor who donated a stem cell graft to a child with Fanconi anemia. The CDR3 runs from the conserved cysteine through the conserved F or W. The order of the fields is J gene, D gene, clone size, V gene, CDR3 DNA, CDR3 protein. A D gene is named only where the DNA matches it firmly. Part of the rows lack a size; the others show once, few, many or a class for expanded clones.

TRBJ2-1,-,-,TRBV29-1,TGCAGCGTCCCACTTTTGGGCCTCCAGACCAATGAGCAGTTCTTC,CSVPLLGLQTNEQFF
TRBJ1-2,-,few,TRBV6-5,TGTGCCAGCATCCCTCGGGAAGGAGGCTATGGCTACACCTTC,CASIPREGGYGYTF
TRBJ2-2,TRBD1,-,TRBV15,TGTGCCACCAGCAGAGATCAGGGGACAGGGTACACCGGGGAGCTGTTTTTT,CATSRDQGTGYTGELFF
TRBJ1-1,-,few,TRBV7-9,TGTGCCAGCAGCTACACAGGCCTGAACACTGAAGCTTTCTTT,CASSYTGLNTEAFF
TRBJ2-2,-,many,TRBV30,TGTGCCTGGAGCGCTCCCGGGGAGCTGTTTTTT,CAWSAPGELFF
TRBJ2-2,-,many,TRBV27,TGTGCCAGCAGTTCCCGGGCGAGGAACACCGGGGAGCTGTTTTTT,CASSSRARNTGELFF
TRBJ2-7,-,-,TRBV27,TGTGCCAGCAGGATGTTTTCCCAGGTTGAAGAGCAGTACTTC,CASRMFSQVEEQYF
TRBJ2-3,-,many,TRBV12-3/TRBV12-4,TGTGCCAGCTTTCGGGGCATAAGCACAGATACGCAGTATTTT,CASFRGISTDTQYF
TRBJ2-2,-,many,TRBV2,TGTGCCAGCAGGGGGACCCCCACCGGGGAGCTGTTTTTT,CASRGTPTGELFF
TRBJ2-1,TRBD2,-,TRBV14,TGTGCCAGCAGCCAAGATCTCAGGCGGGGGGATGAGCAGTTCTTC,CASSQDLRRGDEQFF
TRBJ1-2,-,many,TRBV7-2,TGTGCCAGCAGCTTAGCCCCGGGCAGGGAACAAGTTAACTATGGCTACACCTTC,CASSLAPGREQVNYGYTF
TRBJ1-1,-,many,TRBV7-9,TGTGCCAGCAGCAAAGCGGGCAGCCGGGACGCTGAAGCTTTCTTT,CASSKAGSRDAEAFF
TRBJ2-3,-,many,TRBV7-2,TGTGCCAGCAGCTTATCGGTCTTAGATACGCAGTATTTT,CASSLSVLDTQYF
TRBJ2-1,TRBD2,many,TRBV6-2/TRBV6-3,TGTGCCAGCACACGAGGGTACGGGACTACTCAGTTCTTC,CASTRGYGTTQFF
TRBJ1-1,-,few,TRBV20-1,TGCAGTGCCACGATGCTCGGTGAAGCTTTCTTT,CSATMLGEAFF
TRBJ2-2,-,-,TRBV5-1,TGCGCCAGCAGCTTAGACAAGAACACCGGGGAGCTGTTTTTT,CASSLDKNTGELFF
TRBJ1-6,-,few,TRBV5-6,TGTGCCAGCAGTCCGACCCCCAACAATAATTCACCCCTCCACTTT,CASSPTPNNNSPLHF